This T cell receptor beta chain was observed in a study of PD-1 blockade in classical Hodgkin lymphoma. Study-wide context: Patients were given intravenous nivolumab, 3 mg/kg, every 2 weeks. Overall study findings and caveats: It was among complete responders that baseline diversity resembled that of newly diagnosed patients. Whatever underlies the repertoire differences (possibly disease activity or prior therapy) remains undefined. By C4D1, CD4+ diversity increased significantly, especially in complete responders.

There was relapse after autologous stem cell transplantation in every patient, and there was variation in brentuximab vedotin exposure. Points on this clone: Antigen specificity is unknown.

In germline, CDR1 is SGHRS, CDR2 YFSETQ. The CDR3 sequence is 14 residues long. The V gene lost 3 bases and the J gene lost 2 bases, with 11 bases spanning the gap. TCRdb keeps only in-frame clones here, not all; method: immunoSEQ multiplex PCR. Altogether more than 140,000 clones are present, 78% being singletons, with the ten largest covering roughly 8.4%. This receptor was taken from a human donor with classical Hodgkin lymphoma. Sequencing used peripheral blood mononuclear cells (PBMCs), obtained before the second cycle of nivolumab. V is TRBV5-1 and J is TRBJ2-5; TRBD1 is a possible D gene (6 bases). CDR3 sequence: CASSYGQLQETQYF. CDR3 nucleotides: TGCGCCAGCAGCTACGGACAGTTACAAGAGACCCAGTACTTC. Filled out from reference TRBV5-1 and TRBJ2-5, the complete variable domain reads KAGVTQTPRYLIKTRGQQVTLSCSPISGHRSVSWYQQTPGQGLQFLFEYFSETQRNKGNFPGRFSGRQFSNSRSEMNVSTLELGDSALYLCASSYGQLQETQYFGPGTRLLVL.